Included here is one T cell receptor beta chain sequence, with context. Its target is not known. This entry comes from a study of cytomegalovirus exposure and HLA in healthy donors. Overall study: There were approximately 80 million unique TCRs (from HLA-typed donors) in an early data release. Study-wide results and caveats: Rare TCR sequences dominated, though some public TCRs recurred in many donors. For cytomegalovirus status, the classifier reportedly gave diagnoses with high specificity and sensitivity.

Germline loops: CDR1 SGHTA, CDR2 FQGNSA. The CDR3 loop spans 15 amino acids. V was trimmed by 2 bases and J by 1 base, leaving 11 bases between them. The PCR had 60 Vbeta and 13 Jbeta primers. Libraries were prepared by immunoSEQ multiplex PCR; TCRdb keeps only in-frame clonotypes and omits some of them. Counted here are fewer than 150,000 clones, 70% to 85% occurring once; the ten biggest clones make up roughly 2.6%. Material: PBMCs. The sequence was obtained from a woman aged 18-35 years in good health and CMV-seronegative. This chain links TRBV7-2 with TRBJ1-1, with D possibly being TRBD1 (6 bases). CDR3 in amino acids: CASSLYRAKNTEAFF. As DNA, the CDR3 is TGTGCCAGCAGCTTATACAGGGCTAAGAACACTGAAGCTTTCTTT.